This T cell receptor beta chain was captured by sequencing in a study of cytomegalovirus exposure and HLA in healthy donors. This CDR3 is built from 14 residues. Losses at the gene ends were 7 bases for V and 1 base for J; bases not matched to a gene: 5. CDR1 is LNHDA and CDR2 is SQIVND in the germline V gene (reference sequence). PCR amplification relied on 60 Vbeta primers (plus 13 Jbeta primers). Source study methods: About 11 million of about 88 million unique TCR beta chains were shared, per a later count. Only in-frame clones appear in the TCRdb table, and some are missing; sequencing was by immunoSEQ multiplex PCR. V and J calls and clone size are those listed in that table; D and trimming were worked out from the DNA. The sample has about 140,000 clones; over 75% are singletons.

The chain has TRBV19 and TRBJ2-3, with TRBD1 matching over 7 bases. The TCR sequence derives from a man aged 30-40 years in good health and CMV-seronegative. Sample: PBMCs. CDR3 coding DNA: TGTGCCAGTACCGATGGGACAGGCACAGATACGCAGTATTTT. This translates into CASTDGTGTDTQYF.